This TCR beta chain was retrieved from a study of technical replicates of blood from several donors (dated by TCRdb to 2017 to 2019). From cysteine to phenylalanine, the CDR3 is 16 amino acids long. The sequence is cut down to CDR3 DNA, 48 bases in frame from base 1. CDR1 and CDR2 were assigned from the germline V gene (reference sequence) as LNHNV and YYDKDF. The V and J ends are trimmed by 5 bases and 4 bases, leaving 21 bases between them. The library was prepared using the immunoSEQ multiplex PCR assay. TCRdb carries this immuneACCESS record with in-frame sequences only. Its versions omit some clonotypes, under half of them owing to an unresolved V gene in the studies checked, with the rest unexplained. This sample lists about 88,000 clones; just under 95% were detected once. Approximately 0.25% of the sample belongs to the ten largest clones. In regard to this clone: The antigen this receptor binds is unknown. Base qualities are not at hand, and no much larger clone is one base apart.

The source is a human donor in good health. The rearranged segments are TRBV15 and TRBJ2-7; D gene: possibly TRBD1, on 5 matching bases. Source material: T cells isolated from PBMCs. The nucleotide sequence reads TGTGCCACCAGCCCAACGACAGAATTGCGATCGTACGAGCAGTACTTC. Translated, it reads CATSPTTELRSYEQYF.